The rows below give T cell receptor beta chains drawn from one sample of a study of T-cell memory formation after mild COVID-19. One entry per CDR3 protein results from TCRdb running MiXCR on the 5' RACE reads. The sample has about 360,000 distinct CDR3 sequences, around 14% seen once; the top ten hold roughly a fifth. Sequencing was carried out using PBMCs or a T cell subset sorted from them (not recorded which). These receptors originate from a man in his late teens or twenties who had mild COVID-19 (a few samples of this study predate the infection). Cell type and time point are not known. The CDR3 runs from the conserved cysteine through the conserved F or W. Each record gives: J gene, D gene, clone size, V gene, CDR3 DNA, CDR3 protein. A D gene is named only where the DNA matches it firmly. Size is stated for part of the rows, as once, few or many counts, or as a class when the clone is expanded.

TRBJ1-1 | . | . | TRBV6-5 | TGTGCCAGCAGTTCCCCGTCAGGACGGGGCACTGAAGCTTTCTTT | CASSSPSGRGTEAFF
TRBJ1-1 | . | few | TRBV20-1 | TGCAGTGCTAGAGATAGGCGCGGGGGCGGAGGGAACACTGAAGCTTTCTTT | CSARDRRGGGGNTEAFF
TRBJ1-2 | . | few | TRBV6-2/TRBV6-3 | TGTGCCAGCAGCCCCGCGGGACGGACATATGGCTACACCTTC | CASSPAGRTYGYTF
TRBJ1-1 | . | few | TRBV5-1 | TGCGCCAGCAGCTTGGTACAGGGTGACACTGAAGCTTTCTTT | CASSLVQGDTEAFF
TRBJ1-5 | . | . | TRBV20-1 | TGCAGTGCTAGAGATGGGGTTCAGCCCCAGCATTTT | CSARDGVQPQHF
TRBJ1-6 | TRBD1 | . | TRBV7-2 | TGTGCCAGCAGCTACCCGGGACAGGGAGCTTCACCCCTCCACTTT | CASSYPGQGASPLHF
TRBJ2-4 | . | . | TRBV30 | TGTGCCTGGAGTCCTCTGGTCCACAGTAACATTCAGTACTTC | CAWSPLVHSNIQYF
TRBJ2-5 | . | . | TRBV10-2 | TGCGCCATCAGAAAGGACAGAAAAGGGGGCCAAGAGACCCAGTACTTC | CAIRKDRKGGQETQYF
TRBJ2-7 | . | . | TRBV11-2 | TGTGCCAGCAGCTTGATGTCCTACGAGCAGTACTTC | CASSLMSYEQYF
TRBJ1-1 | . | . | TRBV29-1 | TGCAGCGTTGAGTGGGGGACCACTGAAGCTTTCTTT | CSVEWGTTEAFF
TRBJ2-7 | . | few | TRBV20-1 | TGCAGTGCTAGAGCGCCTTGGGGAAAGGGCTACGAGCAGTACTTC | CSARAPWGKGYEQYF
TRBJ2-1 | . | . | TRBV24-1 | TGTGCCACCAGTGATTCCTCCCAGGCTGAGCAGTTCTTC | CATSDSSQAEQFF
TRBJ1-2 | TRBD1 | few | TRBV6-2/TRBV6-3 | TGTGCCAGCATCAAGCGGGACAGCCGAAATCGTGGCTACACCTTC | CASIKRDSRNRGYTF
TRBJ2-5 | TRBD2 | . | TRBV24-1 | TGTGCCACTCAAGGGGCGGGGGGAACCCAAGAGACCCAGTACTTC | CATQGAGGTQETQYF
TRBJ1-6 | . | many | TRBV6-5 | TGTGCCAGCAGTTACGGGGGTTTGAAGGATTATAATTCACCCCTCCACTTT | CASSYGGLKDYNSPLHF
TRBJ2-2 | . | many | TRBV6-5 | TGTGCCAGCAGTTACTCGACCTCGGGTCACGGGGAGCTGTTTTTT | CASSYSTSGHGELFF
TRBJ2-1 | TRBD1 | . | TRBV2 | TGTGCCAGCAGTGCCAGGGGGTCCTACAATGAGCAGTTCTTC | CASSARGSYNEQFF
TRBJ1-4 | . | . | TRBV20-1 | TGCAGTGCCACACAGGGCGCGGATGAAAAACTGTTTTTT | CSATQGADEKLFF
TRBJ1-5 | . | . | TRBV7-6 | TGTGCCAGCAGCTTATATCCCAACAATCAGCCCCAGCATTTT | CASSLYPNNQPQHF
TRBJ2-5 | TRBD2 | . | TRBV11-2 | TGTGCCAGCAGCTTAGTCGGCCTAGCGGGCTCTAGTGAGACCCAGTACTTC | CASSLVGLAGSSETQYF
TRBJ2-2 | . | few | TRBV9 | TGTGCCAGCAGCGCCCTAGGGGACAACACCGGGGAGCTGTTTTTT | CASSALGDNTGELFF
TRBJ2-3 | TRBD2 | few | TRBV11-3 | TGTGCCAGCAGCTCGACTGACCCTAGCGGGGTTTCTAGCACAGATACGCAGTATTTT | CASSSTDPSGVSSTDTQYF
TRBJ1-3 | . | . | TRBV7-2 | TGTGCCAGCAGCTCCCGGGTTTTTGGAAACACCATATATTTT | CASSSRVFGNTIYF
TRBJ1-1 | . | few | TRBV5-6 | TGTGCCAGCAGCTTGACAGACCGGATAGGGCTGAAGGCTTTCTTT | CASSLTDRIGLKAFF
TRBJ2-7 | TRBD2 | . | TRBV9 | TGTGCCAGCAGCGTCGGGGGGGCGGACTACGAGCAGTACTTC | CASSVGGADYEQYF
TRBJ1-6 | . | few | TRBV6-1 | TGTGCCAGCAGTGAAGCGCACCAGGGGCGGGGGTCACCCCTCCACTTT | CASSEAHQGRGSPLHF
TRBJ1-1 | . | many | TRBV6-4 | TGTGCCAGCAGTGATTCTGTAGGGACGGGACAAGCTTTCTTT | CASSDSVGTGQAFF
TRBJ2-2 | TRBD2 | . | TRBV4-3 | TGCGCCAGCAGTCACTCTACGGGACTAAATTTGGACACCGGGGAGCTGTTTTTT | CASSHSTGLNLDTGELFF
TRBJ2-1 | . | many | TRBV4-1 | TGCGCCAGCAGCCAGGCAGGCTACAATGAGCAGTTCTTC | CASSQAGYNEQFF
TRBJ2-5 | . | many | TRBV6-6 | TGTGCCAGCAGTTCTCAGGGGCGAGAGACCCAGTACTTC | CASSSQGRETQYF
TRBJ2-2 | . | . | TRBV6-6 | TGTGCCAGCACTTTGGCCACCGGGGAGCTGTTTTTT | CASTLATGELFF
TRBJ1-5 | TRBD1 | . | TRBV12-3/TRBV12-4 | TGTGCCAGCAGAGCGACAGGGGGAACCAATCAGCCCCAGCATTTT | CASRATGGTNQPQHF
TRBJ2-4 | TRBD2 | . | TRBV3-1 | TGTGCCAGCAGCCAAGCGGGGCTAGCGGGGGCCAAAAACATTCAGTACTTC | CASSQAGLAGAKNIQYF
TRBJ2-1 | TRBD1 | many | TRBV29-1 | TGCAGCGTAGCGACAGGGTACAATGAGCAGTTCTTC | CSVATGYNEQFF
TRBJ1-3 | TRBD1 | many | TRBV9 | TGTGCCAGCAGCATCACGGGACAGACTATCTCTGGAAACACCATATATTTT | CASSITGQTISGNTIYF
TRBJ2-4 | TRBD2 | . | TRBV15 | TGTGCCACCAGCGATCGGGGCGGGGGGGGAAACATTCAGTACTTC | CATSDRGGGGNIQYF
TRBJ1-2 | . | once | TRBV7-9 | TGTGCCAGCAGCGTAGCGGCCCGCAGGGTCTCGTACACCTTC | CASSVAARRVSYTF
TRBJ2-5 | . | many | TRBV12-3/TRBV12-4 | TGTGCCAGCAGTTTAGGACGCTACCAAGAGACCCAGTACTTC | CASSLGRYQETQYF
TRBJ1-2 | . | once | TRBV3-1 | TGTGCCAGCAGCCACTCAGAAGAGATTTATGGCTACACCTTC | CASSHSEEIYGYTF
TRBJ2-1 | . | . | TRBV6-6 | TGTGCCAGCAGTTACTCGAAGATGGGTGAGCAGTTCTTC | CASSYSKMGEQFF
TRBJ1-2 | TRBD1 | . | TRBV7-9 | TGTGCCAGCAGCTTAGAATACGCGGGACAGGGCGATGGCTACACCTTC | CASSLEYAGQGDGYTF
TRBJ2-3 | . | few | TRBV4-3 | TGCGCCAGCAGCCAAGATCGTTTGAGGGGCAGCACAGATACGCAGTATTTT | CASSQDRLRGSTDTQYF
TRBJ1-2 | . | . | TRBV19 | TGTGCCATTAGTCCGATGGACGGGGCTAACTATGGCTACACCTTC | CAISPMDGANYGYTF
TRBJ2-1 | TRBD2 | few | TRBV15 | TGTGCCACCAGCAAGTATAGCGGGGGGGCAAATGAGCAGTTCTTC | CATSKYSGGANEQFF
TRBJ1-3 | . | . | TRBV2 | TGTGCCAGATGGGAATCTGGAAACACCATATATTTT | CARWESGNTIYF
TRBJ2-2 | . | few | TRBV7-2 | TGTGCCAGCAGCTTTAACGTCGCCGGGGAGCTGTTTTTT | CASSFNVAGELFF
TRBJ1-2 | TRBD1 | . | TRBV5-1 | TGCGCCAGCAGCTTGTACCAGGGGGCGCCTGGCTACACCTTC | CASSLYQGAPGYTF
TRBJ2-2 | TRBD2 | . | TRBV7-3 | TGTGCCAGCAGCAATCGGGGGGGCACCGGGGAGCTGTTTTTT | CASSNRGGTGELFF
TRBJ2-5 | . | . | TRBV29-1 | TGCAGCGTTGGACACCAGTATAGCGAGACCCAGTACTTC | CSVGHQYSETQYF
TRBJ2-1 | . | few | TRBV6-2/TRBV6-3 | TGTGCCAGCAGGCTCCCGGGGGAGCAGTTCTTC | CASRLPGEQFF
TRBJ1-6 | . | . | TRBV6-6 | TGTGCCAGCAGCCCTCAGTTGTCCGTCTCCTATAATTCACCCCTCCACTTT | CASSPQLSVSYNSPLHF